This TCR beta chain was recorded in a study of shared clonotypes between healthy human individuals. Overall study: Researchers assigned three CD4 naive, three CD4 memory, two CD8 naive and one CD8 memory plate to each donor.

Turning to this clone: The antigen is unknown.

Trimming stripped 0 bases from V and 0 bases from J, with 6 bases between. Per the germline V gene, CDR1 is MNHNS and CDR2 is SASEGT. The CDR3 length is 15 residues. The method was immunoSEQ multiplex PCR; TCRdb's version includes in-frame clones alone and lacks a portion of them. The data contain a few million clones, around 94% of them seen just once; the ten biggest clones take up around 0.15%. Regarding the study as a whole: Shared across a few donors were around 5% of the naive CD4 clonotypes. An expected dependence of interdonor clonotype sharing on sequencing depth was noted.

The gene calls are TRBV6-1 and TRBJ1-3, with D possibly being TRBD1 (6 bases). Sequences were obtained from naive CD4+ T cells sorted from blood. Subset in this sample: CD45RA+ positively selected. This clonotype was sampled from a man aged 18 to 29 in good health. This CDR3 reads CASSEADSSGNTIYF. The CDR3 DNA reads as TGTGCCAGCAGTGAAGCGGACAGCTCTGGAAACACCATATATTTT.